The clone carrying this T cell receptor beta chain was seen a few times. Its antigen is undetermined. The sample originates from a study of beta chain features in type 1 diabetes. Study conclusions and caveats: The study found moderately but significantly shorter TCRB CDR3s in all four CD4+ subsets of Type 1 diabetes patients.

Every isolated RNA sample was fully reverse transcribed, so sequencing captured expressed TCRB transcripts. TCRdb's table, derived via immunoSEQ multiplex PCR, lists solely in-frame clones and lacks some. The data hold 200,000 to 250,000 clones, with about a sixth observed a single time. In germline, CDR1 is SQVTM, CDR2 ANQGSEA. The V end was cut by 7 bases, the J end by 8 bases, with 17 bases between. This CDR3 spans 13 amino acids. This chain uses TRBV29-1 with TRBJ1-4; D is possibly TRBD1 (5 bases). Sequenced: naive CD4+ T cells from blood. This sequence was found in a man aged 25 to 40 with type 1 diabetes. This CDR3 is CSASTAGGEKLFF. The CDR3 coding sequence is TGCAGCGCTTCGACAGCCGGAGGGGAAAAACTGTTTTTT.